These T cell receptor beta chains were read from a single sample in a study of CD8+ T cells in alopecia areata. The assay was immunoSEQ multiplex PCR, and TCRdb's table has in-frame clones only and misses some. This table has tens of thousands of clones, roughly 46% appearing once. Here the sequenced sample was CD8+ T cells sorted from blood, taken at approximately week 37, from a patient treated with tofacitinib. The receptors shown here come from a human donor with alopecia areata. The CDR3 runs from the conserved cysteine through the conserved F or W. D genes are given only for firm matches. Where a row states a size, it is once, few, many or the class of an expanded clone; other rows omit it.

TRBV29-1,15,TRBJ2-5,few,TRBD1,TGCAGCGTCTCCCTGGGGGACAGGGCTAGGGAGACCCAGTACTTC,CSVSLGDRARETQYF
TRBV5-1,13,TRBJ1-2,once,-,TGCGCCAGCCGCGAGGCAATGGGCTATGGCTACACCTTC,CASREAMGYGYTF
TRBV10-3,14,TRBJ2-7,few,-,TGTGCCATCAGTCCCGAGGGACTCCTGTACGAGCAGTACTTC,CAISPEGLLYEQYF
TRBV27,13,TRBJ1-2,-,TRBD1,TGTGCCAGCAGCCTACAGGGGCGTGACGGCTACACCTTC,CASSLQGRDGYTF
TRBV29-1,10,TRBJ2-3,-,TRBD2,TGCAGCGTGCCGGGAGGAGAGCAGTATTTT,CSVPGGEQYF
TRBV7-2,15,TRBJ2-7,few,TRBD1,TGTGCCAGCAGCTCCCCGGGACAGGGAGCCTACGAGCAGTACTTC,CASSSPGQGAYEQYF
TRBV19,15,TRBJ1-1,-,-,TGTGCCAGTAGTACAGGGTTCGGAATGCGCACTGAAGCTTTCTTT,CASSTGFGMRTEAFF
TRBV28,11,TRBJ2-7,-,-,TGTGCCAGCGGTAACCCCGGCGAGCAGTACTTC,CASGNPGEQYF
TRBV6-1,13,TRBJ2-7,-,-,TGTGCCAGCAGTGAAGCGACGGATTACGAGCAGTACTTC,CASSEATDYEQYF
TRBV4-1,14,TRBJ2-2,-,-,TGCGCCAGCAGCCCCCGGGTTCTTCTAGGGGAGCTGTTTTTT,CASSPRVLLGELFF
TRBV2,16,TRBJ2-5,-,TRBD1,TGTGCCAGCAGTGAAAAGTTCTCGGGACAGCAAGAGACCCAGTACTTC,CASSEKFSGQQETQYF
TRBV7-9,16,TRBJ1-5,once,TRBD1,TGTGCCAGCAGCTCCAACCGGGACAGTATACATCAGCCCCAGCATTTT,CASSSNRDSIHQPQHF